The 20 T cell receptor beta chains listed next were all sequenced from one sample in a study of T cell responses to AZD1222 COVID-19 vaccine. Generated by immunoSEQ multiplex PCR, the TCRdb table keeps only in-frame clones and is missing some. The table includes 80,000 to 90,000 clones, less than 95% detected once. The material sequenced was peripheral blood, taken 28 days after the second AZD1222 dose. These receptors all stem from an adult who received the AZD1222 COVID-19 vaccine.

The chain couples TRBV12-3 or TRBV12-4 to TRBJ2-5; possibly TRBD1 for D (6 bases). CDR3 size: 13 residues. V shed 6 bases and J shed 4 bases, with 12 bases lying between them. The CDR3 bases are TGTGCCAGCAGACGAACAGGGTCAGAGACCCAGTACTTC. The encoded protein is CASRRTGSETQYF.

The sample holds one count of this clone. The chain recombines TRBV2 with TRBJ2-2; unclear D gene. This CDR3 spans 12 amino acids. CDR1 is SNHLY, CDR2 FYNNEI, per germline. V lost 6 bases and J 3 bases, leaving 5 bases between the germline ends. For the CDR3, the DNA is TGTGCCAGCAGGATTCACACCGGGGAGCTGTTTTTT. This translates into CASRIHTGELFF.

The chain joins TRBV5-1 to TRBJ2-1; D is unclear. Germline loops: CDR1 SGHRS, CDR2 YFSETQ. V was cut by 0 bases and J by 8 bases, with 12 bases left in between. The CDR3 length is 14 residues. The CDR3 DNA sequence: TGCGCCAGCAGCTTGGTCGTACGTTTGGATGAGCAGTTCTTC. Translated: CASSLVVRLDEQFF.

The chain is built from TRBV5-1 and TRBJ1-6; D unclear. V was trimmed by 2 bases and J by 0 bases, leaving 9 bases between them. This CDR3 has 16 residues. Germline V gene sequence: CDR1 SGHRS, CDR2 YFSETQ. In DNA, the CDR3 is TGCGCCAGCAGCTTACAAGGTCCCTCCTATAATTCACCCCTCCACTTT. As protein: CASSLQGPSYNSPLHF.

There are a few counts of this clone. This chain uses TRBV28 with TRBJ2-5, with 7 positions matching TRBD2. The CDR3 length is 14 residues. Germline loops: CDR1 MDHEN, CDR2 SYDVKM. The V gene end was trimmed by 7 bases and the J gene end by 5 bases; junction bases not matched to a gene: 10. CDR3 region: CASTVPRGWETQYF. The CDR3 region has the DNA TGTGCCAGCACCGTCCCGCGGGGGTGGGAGACCCAGTACTTC.

The chain combines TRBV5-1 with TRBJ1-5; D is perhaps TRBD1 (5 bases). CDR3 length equals 16 residues. V lost 3 bases, J lost 2 bases, and 15 bases lay in between. Per germline, CDR1 SGHRS and CDR2 YFSETQ. CDR3 sequence: CASSSGPPGGNQPQHF. CDR3 nucleotides: TGCGCCAGCAGCTCGGGCCCTCCGGGGGGCAATCAGCCCCAGCATTTT.

The V and J genes are TRBV2 and TRBJ2-5; D gene ambiguous. V was pared by 8 bases and J by 5 bases, with 15 bases between. The length of the CDR3 is 13 residues. Germline V lookup: CDR1 SNHLY, CDR2 FYNNEI. CDR3 in amino acids: CASSVLEVETQYF. As DNA, the CDR3 is TGTGCCAGCTCCGTGTTAGAGGTCGAGACCCAGTACTTC. Complete variable domain (other parts from reference TRBV2 and TRBJ2-5): EPEVTQTPSHQVTQMGQEVILRCVPISNHLYFYWYRQILGQKVEFLVSFYNNEISEKSEIFDDQFSVERPDGSNFTLKIRSTKLEDSAMYFCASSVLEVETQYFGPGTRLLVL.

This sequence joins TRBV18 and TRBJ1-5, with D unresolved. This CDR3 has 14 residues. Germline V CDR1 and CDR2: KGHSH, LQKENI. The V end lost 3 bases, the J end lost 3 bases, and 9 bases lay between the germline ends. CDR3 in amino acids: CASSPLPNNQPQHF. CDR3 in DNA: TGTGCCAGCTCACCTTTACCTAACAATCAGCCCCAGCATTTT.

This chain links TRBV6-5 with TRBJ1-1; D may be TRBD1 (6 bases). CDR1 MNHEY and CDR2 SVGAGI come from the germline V gene. The CDR3 covers 14 residues. V lost 6 bases to trimming and J lost 3 bases, with 14 bases between them. The DNA of the CDR3 is TGTGCCAGCAGAGACCCCTACAGGGACACTGAAGCTTTCTTT. Translation gives CASRDPYRDTEAFF.

This clone was counted only a few times. This chain joins TRBV6-5 and TRBJ2-7, with D unclear. From germline, CDR1 is MNHEY and CDR2 SVGAGI. Trimming shortened V by 5 bases and J by 3 bases, and 17 bases separated the two germline ends. The CDR3 contains 15 residues. The CDR3 coding sequence is TGTGCCAGCAGTCCACAGAAGGTCCCCAACTACGAGCAGTACTTC. Translated, it gives CASSPQKVPNYEQYF.

V and J are TRBV10-1 and TRBJ1-4, with TRBD1 identical over 7 bases. There are 18 residues in the CDR3. The germline V gene has CDR1 WNHNN and CDR2 SYGVQD (reference sequence). With 2 bases clipped from V and 4 bases from J, the junction kept 13 bases outside the gene matches. The CDR3 DNA follows: TGCGCCAGCAGTGAGCCCGGGAGGGGGCCCTTAGGTAATGAAAAACTGTTTTTT. It codes for CASSEPGRGPLGNEKLFF.

This clone was counted once. The rearrangement joins TRBV6-5 to TRBJ2-7; TRBD1 might be the D (5 bases). Germline V CDR1 and CDR2: MNHEY, SVGAGI. The CDR3 length is 16 residues. Trimming pared 2 bases from V and 4 bases from J, leaving 18 bases between. Here the CDR3 reads CASSYSNAQGNYEQYF. The CDR3 nucleotides read TGTGCCAGCAGTTACAGCAACGCCCAGGGTAATTACGAGCAGTACTTC.

This sequence joins TRBV3-1 (or the pseudogene TRBV3-2) and TRBJ2-5; D gene ambiguous. Germline CDR1 and CDR2: LGHDT and YNNKEL (reference sequence). V lost 4 bases to trimming and J lost 5 bases, with 14 bases between them. The CDR3 totals 14 residues. CDR3 in DNA: TGTGCCAGCAGCCCCTGGGCTGGTTGGGAGACCCAGTACTTC. It translates to CASSPWAGWETQYF.

The chain has TRBV5-1 and TRBJ2-7; 7 bases match TRBD1. Per the germline V gene, CDR1 is SGHRS and CDR2 is YFSETQ. This CDR3 is 13 amino acids long. V shed 4 bases and J 5 bases; nucleotides not matched to a gene: 6. CDR3 sequence reads: CASSHPGTDEQYF. The DNA for the CDR3 is TGCGCCAGCAGCCACCCTGGGACAGACGAGCAGTACTTC. Using reference TRBV5-1 and TRBJ2-7 for the parts outside the CDR3, the full variable domain is KAGVTQTPRYLIKTRGQQVTLSCSPISGHRSVSWYQQTPGQGLQFLFEYFSETQRNKGNFPGRFSGRQFSNSRSEMNVSTLELGDSALYLCASSHPGTDEQYFGPGTRLTVT.

The chain links TRBV14 to TRBJ1-6, with D perhaps matching TRBD1 (6 bases). Germline values: CDR1 SGHDN, CDR2 FVKESK. V was clipped by 4 bases and J by 7 bases, with 17 bases between them. There are 16 residues in the CDR3. CDR3 nucleotide sequence: TGTGCCAGCAGCCGCCAACAGGGAGTATACAATTCACCCCTCCACTTT. The encoded protein is CASSRQQGVYNSPLHF.

The rearrangement links TRBV5-4 to TRBJ2-2, with D possibly matching TRBD2 (5 bases). Between the trimmed V and J ends, which lost 3 bases and 1 base, there was a span of 13 bases. Germline CDR1 is SGHNT and CDR2 is YYREEE (reference sequence). The CDR3 sequence is 16 residues long. The CDR3 sequence: CASSSGSSRNTGELFF. CDR3 coding DNA: TGTGCCAGCAGCTCGGGAAGCTCCAGGAACACCGGGGAGCTGTTTTTT.

V and J are TRBV9 and TRBJ2-7; a possible D gene is TRBD2 (5 bases). The CDR3 is made up of 14 amino acids. Germline V gene lookup returns CDR1 SGDLS and CDR2 YYNGEE. Trimming took off 0 bases at V and 5 bases at J, with 12 bases between the two ends. Written as DNA, the CDR3 is TGTGCCAGCAGCGTAGGCGGGTACGTGGACGAGCAGTACTTC. Translation gives CASSVGGYVDEQYF.

This chain connects TRBV7-2 to TRBJ1-3; 7 bases map to TRBD1. This CDR3 is built from 16 residues. V lost 1 base, J lost 4 bases, and 7 bases stayed unmatched. Germline V lookup: CDR1 SGHTA, CDR2 FQGNSA. The CDR3 DNA sequence: TGTGCCAGCAGCTTAGGGTGGTTACAGGGGGGAAACACCATATATTTT. Translating gives CASSLGWLQGGNTIYF.

The chain employs TRBV2 and TRBJ1-5, with D unclear. Germline loops: CDR1 SNHLY, CDR2 FYNNEI. The CDR3 runs 14 residues. Trimming cost V 2 bases and J 1 base, with 6 bases left between them. CDR3 in DNA: TGTGCCAGCAGTGAATCAAGGAGCAATCAGCCCCAGCATTTT. Its protein is CASSESRSNQPQHF.

The chain employs TRBV7-4 and TRBJ1-5; 7 bases match TRBD1. Per germline, CDR1 SGHVT and CDR2 SQSDAQ. The junction had 9 bases not matched to a gene; V was cut back by 5 bases and J by 8 bases. The CDR3 consists of 14 residues. CDR3 loop: CASSPDRDEEPQHF. The CDR3 DNA follows: TGTGCCAGCAGCCCTGACAGGGACGAGGAGCCCCAGCATTTT.